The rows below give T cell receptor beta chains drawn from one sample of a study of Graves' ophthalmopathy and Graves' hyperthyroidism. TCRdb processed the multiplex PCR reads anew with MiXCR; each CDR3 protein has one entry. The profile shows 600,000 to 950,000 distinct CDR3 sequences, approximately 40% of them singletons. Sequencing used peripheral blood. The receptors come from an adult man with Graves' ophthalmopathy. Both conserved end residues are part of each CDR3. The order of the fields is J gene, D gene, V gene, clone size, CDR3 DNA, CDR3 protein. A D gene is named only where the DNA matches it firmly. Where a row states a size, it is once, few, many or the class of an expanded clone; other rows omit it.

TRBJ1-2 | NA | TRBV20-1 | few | TGCAGTGCTAGAGAAGGGGCAGGGACAGGCTACACCTTC | CSAREGAGTGYTF
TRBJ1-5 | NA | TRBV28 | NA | TGTGCCAGCAGTTTATGGCAGGAGAATCAGCCCCAGCATTTT | CASSLWQENQPQHF
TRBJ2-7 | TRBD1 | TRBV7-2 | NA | TGTGCCAGCAGCATGGACAGGGGGGCCTACGAGCAGTACTTC | CASSMDRGAYEQYF
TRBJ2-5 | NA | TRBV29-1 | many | TGCAGCGTTGAAGATATCAGAGGGATACAAGAGACCCAGTACTTC | CSVEDIRGIQETQYF
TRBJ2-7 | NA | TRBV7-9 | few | TGTGCCAGCAGCTTAGTTACCACCTCCGAGCAGTACTTC | CASSLVTTSEQYF
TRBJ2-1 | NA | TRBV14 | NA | TGTGCCAGCAGCCAAGATTATTTCGAGCAGTTCTTC | CASSQDYFEQFF
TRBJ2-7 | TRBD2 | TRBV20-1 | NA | TGCAGTGCTAGAGATGACGGGAGGGCCAAAGAGCAGTACTTC | CSARDDGRAKEQYF
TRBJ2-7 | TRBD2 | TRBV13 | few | TGTGCCAGCAGCTCCGGTCCCGGGACTAGCGGTATCAGGGACTACGAGCAGTACTTC | CASSSGPGTSGIRDYEQYF
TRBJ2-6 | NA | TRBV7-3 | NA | TGTGCCAGCAATGGGGCGGGGACGAGCTCTGGGGCCAACGTCCTGACTTTC | CASNGAGTSSGANVLTF
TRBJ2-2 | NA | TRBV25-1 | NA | TGTGCCTGGAGGGACTGGAACACCGGGGAGCTGTTTTTT | CAWRDWNTGELFF